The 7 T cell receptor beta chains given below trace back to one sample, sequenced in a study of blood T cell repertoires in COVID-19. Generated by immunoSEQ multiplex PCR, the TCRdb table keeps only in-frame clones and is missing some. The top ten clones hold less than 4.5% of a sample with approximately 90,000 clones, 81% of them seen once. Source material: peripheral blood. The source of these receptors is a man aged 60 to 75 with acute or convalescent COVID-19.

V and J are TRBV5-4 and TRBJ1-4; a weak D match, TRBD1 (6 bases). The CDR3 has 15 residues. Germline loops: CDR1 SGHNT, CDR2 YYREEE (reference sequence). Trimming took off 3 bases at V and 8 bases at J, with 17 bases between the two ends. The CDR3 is CASSSTGTRGEKLFF. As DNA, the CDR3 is TGTGCCAGCAGCTCGACAGGAACCCGGGGAGAAAAACTGTTTTTT.

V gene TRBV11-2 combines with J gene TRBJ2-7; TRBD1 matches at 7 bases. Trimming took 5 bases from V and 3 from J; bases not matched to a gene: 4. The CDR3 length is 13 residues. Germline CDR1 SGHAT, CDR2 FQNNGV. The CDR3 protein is CASSIPGGYEQYF. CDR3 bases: TGTGCCAGCAGCATACCAGGGGGCTACGAGCAGTACTTC.

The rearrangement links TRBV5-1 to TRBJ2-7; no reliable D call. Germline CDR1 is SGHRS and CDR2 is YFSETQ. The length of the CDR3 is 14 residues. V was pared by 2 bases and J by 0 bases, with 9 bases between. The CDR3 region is CASSFLGISYEQYF. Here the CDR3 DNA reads TGCGCCAGCAGCTTTCTCGGTATCTCCTACGAGCAGTACTTC.

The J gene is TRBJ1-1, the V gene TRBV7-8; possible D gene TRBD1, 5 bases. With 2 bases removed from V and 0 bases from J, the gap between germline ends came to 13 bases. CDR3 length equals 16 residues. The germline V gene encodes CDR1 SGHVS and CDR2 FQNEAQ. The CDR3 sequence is CASSLQGLPLNTEAFF. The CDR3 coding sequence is TGTGCCAGCAGCTTACAGGGACTGCCCTTGAACACTGAAGCTTTCTTT.

In DNA, the CDR3 is TGTGCCAGTAGTATAAGTGCTAGCGGATATAACACAGATACGCAGTATTTT. Translating gives CASSISASGYNTDTQYF. V and J are TRBV19 and TRBJ2-3; 7 nucleotides line up with TRBD2. Germline V gene sequence: CDR1 LNHDA, CDR2 SQIVND (reference sequence). V shed 2 bases, J shed 2 bases, and the junction held 10 bases outside the gene matches. CDR3 length equals 17 residues.

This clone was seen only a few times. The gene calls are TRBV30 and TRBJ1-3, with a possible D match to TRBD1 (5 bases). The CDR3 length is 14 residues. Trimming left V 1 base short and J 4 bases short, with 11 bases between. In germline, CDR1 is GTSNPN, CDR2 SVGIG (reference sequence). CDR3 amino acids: CAWSAGRVGNTIYF. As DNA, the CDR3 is TGTGCCTGGAGTGCAGGGAGGGTAGGAAACACCATATATTTT. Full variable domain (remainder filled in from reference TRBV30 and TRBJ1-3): SQTIHQWPATLVQPVGSPLSLECTVEGTSNPNLYWYRQAAGRGLQLLFYSVGIGQISSEVPQNLSASRPQDRQFILSSKKLLLSDSGFYLCAWSAGRVGNTIYFGEGSWLTVV.

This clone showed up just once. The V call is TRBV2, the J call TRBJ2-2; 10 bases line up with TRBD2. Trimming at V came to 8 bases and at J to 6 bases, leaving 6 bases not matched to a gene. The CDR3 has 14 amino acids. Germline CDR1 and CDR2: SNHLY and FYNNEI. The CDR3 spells CASGIAGGAGELFF. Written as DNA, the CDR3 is TGTGCCAGCGGAATAGCGGGAGGCGCCGGGGAGCTGTTTTTT.